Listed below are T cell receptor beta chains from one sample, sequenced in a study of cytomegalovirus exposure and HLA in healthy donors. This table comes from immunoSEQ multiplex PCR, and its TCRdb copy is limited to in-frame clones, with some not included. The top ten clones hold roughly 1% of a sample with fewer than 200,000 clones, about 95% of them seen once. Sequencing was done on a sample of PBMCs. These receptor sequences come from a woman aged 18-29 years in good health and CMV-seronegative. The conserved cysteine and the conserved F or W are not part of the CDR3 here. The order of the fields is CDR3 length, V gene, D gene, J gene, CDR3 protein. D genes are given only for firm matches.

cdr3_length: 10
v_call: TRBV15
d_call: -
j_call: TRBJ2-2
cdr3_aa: ATRLNTGELF

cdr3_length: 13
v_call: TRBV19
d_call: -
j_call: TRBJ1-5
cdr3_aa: ASSISGGRGQPQH

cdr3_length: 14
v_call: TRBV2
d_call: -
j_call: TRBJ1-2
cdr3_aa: ASSEGLMSGDYGYT

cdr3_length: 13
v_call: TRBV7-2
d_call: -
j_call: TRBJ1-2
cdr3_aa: ASSKDNRENYGYT

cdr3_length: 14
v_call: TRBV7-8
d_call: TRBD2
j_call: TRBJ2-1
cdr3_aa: ASSSLSGGPYNEQF

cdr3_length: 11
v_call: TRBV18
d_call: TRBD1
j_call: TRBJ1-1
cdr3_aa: ASSLQGDGEAF

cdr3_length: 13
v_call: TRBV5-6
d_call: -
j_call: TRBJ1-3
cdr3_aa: ASSPHKNPGNTIY

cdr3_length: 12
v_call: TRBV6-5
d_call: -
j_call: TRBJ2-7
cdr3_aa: ASTKPSGSGEQY

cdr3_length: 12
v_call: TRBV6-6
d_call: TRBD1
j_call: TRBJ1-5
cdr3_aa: ASSYAQGGQPQH

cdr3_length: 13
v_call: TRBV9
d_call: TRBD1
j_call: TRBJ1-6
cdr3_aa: ASSVDNDRGSPLH